A selection of T cell receptor beta chains follows, all from one sample in a study of OX40 agonist ivuxolimab in advanced cancers. Profiling relied on immunoSEQ multiplex PCR, and the TCRdb table lists in-frame clones only, not all of them. This table holds nearly 80,000 clones, 84% found once. Sequencing used CD4+ or CD8+ T cells sorted from blood, obtained in a trial of the OX40 agonist ivuxolimab. These receptors all stem from an adult with an advanced solid tumor such as melanoma, head and neck, liver or kidney cancer. The CDR3 runs from the conserved cysteine through the conserved F or W. A D gene is named only where the DNA matches it firmly. Not every row has a clone size; where given, it reads once, few, many or a size class.

CDR3aa: CASRPLLTGELFF
CDR3nt: TGTGCCAGCAGGCCCCTGCTCACCGGGGAGCTGTTTTTT
v_gene: TRBV11-2
j_gene: TRBJ2-2
abundance: once
d_gene: -

CDR3aa: CASSPRANTEAFF
CDR3nt: TGTGCCAGCAGCCCCAGGGCAAACACTGAAGCTTTCTTT
v_gene: TRBV7-6
j_gene: TRBJ1-1
abundance: -
d_gene: -

CDR3aa: CASSHGQGIPNTEAFF
CDR3nt: TGTGCCAGCTCACATGGACAGGGGATTCCGAACACTGAAGCTTTCTTT
v_gene: TRBV18
j_gene: TRBJ1-1
abundance: once
d_gene: TRBD1

CDR3aa: CASSEAGHMNTEAFF
CDR3nt: TGTGCCAGCAGTGAAGCCGGGCACATGAACACTGAAGCTTTCTTT
v_gene: TRBV6-1
j_gene: TRBJ1-1
abundance: -
d_gene: -

CDR3aa: CASSRPRGNNQPQHF
CDR3nt: TGTGCCAGCAGCCGTCCTAGGGGAAACAATCAGCCCCAGCATTTT
v_gene: TRBV2
j_gene: TRBJ1-5
abundance: -
d_gene: -

CDR3aa: CASSYTGPTNEKLFF
CDR3nt: TGTGCCAGCAGCTATACAGGACCAACTAATGAAAAACTGTTTTTT
v_gene: TRBV5-4
j_gene: TRBJ1-4
abundance: -
d_gene: -

CDR3aa: CASSPLRDRGYEQYF
CDR3nt: TGTGCCAGCTCACCCCTTAGGGACAGGGGCTACGAGCAGTACTTC
v_gene: TRBV18
j_gene: TRBJ2-7
abundance: -
d_gene: TRBD1

CDR3aa: CASSLEGGEQYF
CDR3nt: TGTGCCAGCAGCTTAGAGGGGGGAGAGCAGTACTTC
v_gene: TRBV7-7
j_gene: TRBJ2-7
abundance: -
d_gene: -

CDR3aa: CASREGGVLSEAFF
CDR3nt: TGTGCCAGTAGAGAAGGGGGCGTTTTATCTGAAGCTTTCTTT
v_gene: TRBV19
j_gene: TRBJ1-1
abundance: -
d_gene: TRBD1

CDR3aa: CSVEDPGSGGYTF
CDR3nt: TGCAGCGTCGAGGACCCCGGATCGGGTGGCTACACCTTC
v_gene: TRBV29-1
j_gene: TRBJ1-2
abundance: few
d_gene: -

CDR3aa: CATSREGRDTQYF
CDR3nt: TGTGCCACCAGCAGAGAAGGGCGAGATACGCAGTATTTT
v_gene: TRBV15
j_gene: TRBJ2-3
abundance: few
d_gene: -

CDR3aa: CASSLEGANGYTF
CDR3nt: TGTGCCAGCAGCTTGGAAGGGGCTAATGGCTACACCTTC
v_gene: TRBV5-4
j_gene: TRBJ1-2
abundance: few
d_gene: -

CDR3aa: CAISESNQVYGYTF
CDR3nt: TGTGCCATCAGTGAGTCGAATCAGGTCTATGGCTACACCTTC
v_gene: TRBV10-3
j_gene: TRBJ1-2
abundance: few
d_gene: -

CDR3aa: CASSSTNYEQYF
CDR3nt: TGTGCCAGCTCGTCCACGAACTACGAGCAGTACTTC
v_gene: TRBV18
j_gene: TRBJ2-7
abundance: -
d_gene: -

CDR3aa: CASSLLREETQYF
CDR3nt: TGTGCCAGCAGCTTATTAAGAGAAGAGACCCAGTACTTC
v_gene: TRBV7-2
j_gene: TRBJ2-5
abundance: -
d_gene: -

CDR3aa: CASSESFILARDEAFF
CDR3nt: TGCGCCAGCAGTGAGTCGTTTATTTTGGCCAGAGATGAAGCTTTCTTT
v_gene: TRBV10-1
j_gene: TRBJ1-1
abundance: -
d_gene: -

CDR3aa: CASSVGLAGVNEQFF
CDR3nt: TGTGCCAGCAGCGTAGGCCTAGCGGGAGTGAATGAGCAGTTCTTC
v_gene: TRBV9
j_gene: TRBJ2-1
abundance: -
d_gene: TRBD2

CDR3aa: CATTLGDRGAGELFF
CDR3nt: TGCGCCACCACCCTAGGGGACAGGGGAGCCGGGGAGCTGTTTTTT
v_gene: TRBV5-1
j_gene: TRBJ2-2
abundance: -
d_gene: TRBD1

CDR3aa: CASSVGLAGADTQYF
CDR3nt: TGCGCCAGCAGCGTGGGACTAGCGGGAGCAGATACGCAGTATTTT
v_gene: TRBV5-1
j_gene: TRBJ2-3
abundance: -
d_gene: TRBD2

CDR3aa: CASTSPRVEQFF
CDR3nt: TGTGCCAGCACCTCCCCTAGGGTTGAGCAGTTCTTC
v_gene: TRBV6-5
j_gene: TRBJ2-1
abundance: -
d_gene: -

CDR3aa: CASSLAGDIYEQYF
CDR3nt: TGCGCCAGCAGCTTGGCCGGGGACATCTACGAGCAGTACTTC
v_gene: TRBV5-1
j_gene: TRBJ2-7
abundance: -
d_gene: -

CDR3aa: CASSRGSNEQFF
CDR3nt: TGTGCCAGCAGCAGGGGCAGCAATGAGCAGTTCTTC
v_gene: TRBV9
j_gene: TRBJ2-1
abundance: -
d_gene: -

CDR3aa: CATKDRENTEAFF
CDR3nt: TGTGCCACGAAGGACAGGGAGAACACTGAAGCTTTCTTT
v_gene: TRBV6-6
j_gene: TRBJ1-1
abundance: once
d_gene: TRBD1

CDR3aa: CASKRESGANVLTF
CDR3nt: TGTGCCAGCAAAAGGGAATCTGGGGCCAACGTCCTGACTTTC
v_gene: TRBV27
j_gene: TRBJ2-6
abundance: -
d_gene: -

CDR3aa: CASSEQVDQPQHF
CDR3nt: TGTGCCAGCAGCGAACAGGTCGATCAGCCCCAGCATTTT
v_gene: TRBV28
j_gene: TRBJ1-5
abundance: -
d_gene: -

CDR3aa: CASSARWTEAFF
CDR3nt: TGTGCCAGCAGTGCCCGTTGGACTGAAGCTTTCTTT
v_gene: TRBV6-1
j_gene: TRBJ1-1
abundance: -
d_gene: -

CDR3aa: CASRLRNEQFF
CDR3nt: TGTGCCAGCAGACTCAGGAATGAGCAGTTCTTC
v_gene: TRBV28
j_gene: TRBJ2-1
abundance: -
d_gene: -

CDR3aa: CASSSTSGTSAFF
CDR3nt: TGTGCCAGCTCAAGTACCTCCGGGACTTCGGCTTTCTTT
v_gene: TRBV7-2
j_gene: TRBJ1-1
abundance: once
d_gene: -

CDR3aa: CASSSGSGELFF
CDR3nt: TGTGCCAGCAGCTCTGGGTCAGGGGAGCTGTTTTTT
v_gene: TRBV11-3
j_gene: TRBJ2-2
abundance: few
d_gene: -

CDR3aa: CASSAGFGGTIYF
CDR3nt: TGTGCCAGCAGTGCCGGGTTCGGAGGCACCATATATTTT
v_gene: TRBV2
j_gene: TRBJ1-3
abundance: -
d_gene: -

CDR3aa: CASSPRVNEQFF
CDR3nt: TGTGCCAGCTCACCGCGGGTCAATGAGCAGTTCTTC
v_gene: TRBV18
j_gene: TRBJ2-1
abundance: -
d_gene: -

CDR3aa: CSVGTSFDGNEQFF
CDR3nt: TGCAGCGTGGGGACTAGCTTCGACGGAAATGAGCAGTTCTTC
v_gene: TRBV29-1
j_gene: TRBJ2-1
abundance: -
d_gene: TRBD2

CDR3aa: CASSHNAPGQGETQYF
CDR3nt: TGTGCCAGCAGCCATAACGCTCCGGGACAGGGAGAGACCCAGTACTTC
v_gene: TRBV11-2
j_gene: TRBJ2-5
abundance: once
d_gene: TRBD1

CDR3aa: CASSVPGGYQPQHF
CDR3nt: TGTGCCAGCAGTGTCCCAGGGGGCTATCAGCCCCAGCATTTT
v_gene: TRBV2
j_gene: TRBJ1-5
abundance: -
d_gene: TRBD1

CDR3aa: CASSLTGGDNEKLFF
CDR3nt: TGTGCCAGCAGCTTAACTGGAGGGGACAATGAAAAACTGTTTTTT
v_gene: TRBV7-6
j_gene: TRBJ1-4
abundance: -
d_gene: -

CDR3aa: CASSSQFTGEKLFF
CDR3nt: TGTGCCAGCAGCTCACAGTTTACGGGTGAAAAACTGTTTTTT
v_gene: TRBV7-8
j_gene: TRBJ1-4
abundance: -
d_gene: -

CDR3aa: CASRGTGPWEKLFF
CDR3nt: TGTGCCAGCAGGGGGACAGGGCCTTGGGAAAAACTGTTTTTT
v_gene: TRBV2
j_gene: TRBJ1-4
abundance: -
d_gene: TRBD1

CDR3aa: CASSLYKQGPDYGYTF
CDR3nt: TGTGCCAGCAGTTTATACAAGCAGGGGCCCGACTATGGCTACACCTTC
v_gene: TRBV28
j_gene: TRBJ1-2
abundance: -
d_gene: -

CDR3aa: CASSLDGQGQPQHF
CDR3nt: TGTGCCAGCAGCTTAGATGGACAGGGACAGCCCCAGCATTTT
v_gene: TRBV7-3
j_gene: TRBJ1-5
abundance: -
d_gene: TRBD1

CDR3aa: CASSPTTGADTF
CDR3nt: TGTGCCAGCAGTCCAACGACAGGGGCAGACACCTTC
v_gene: TRBV6-6
j_gene: TRBJ1-2
abundance: few
d_gene: TRBD1

CDR3aa: CASSSRGGGSFSEQYF
CDR3nt: TGTGCCAGCAGCTCCCGTGGTGGCGGGAGTTTCAGCGAGCAGTACTTC
v_gene: TRBV7-8
j_gene: TRBJ2-7
abundance: -
d_gene: TRBD2

CDR3aa: CASSYSGSVGEQYF
CDR3nt: TGTGCCAGCAGTTACTCGGGCTCTGTCGGCGAGCAGTACTTC
v_gene: TRBV6-5
j_gene: TRBJ2-7
abundance: -
d_gene: -

CDR3aa: CASSLGARGAGTGELFF
CDR3nt: TGTGCCAGCAGCTTGGGCGCCCGGGGGGCGGGAACCGGGGAGCTGTTTTTT
v_gene: TRBV5-4
j_gene: TRBJ2-2
abundance: -
d_gene: -

CDR3aa: CASSLVTGVDTEAFF
CDR3nt: TGCGCCAGCAGCTTGGTTACAGGGGTGGACACTGAAGCTTTCTTT
v_gene: TRBV5-1
j_gene: TRBJ1-1
abundance: -
d_gene: TRBD1

CDR3aa: CASSLAAGAGLPQYF
CDR3nt: TGTGCCAGCAGCTTAGCTGCAGGGGCCGGGCTTCCTCAGTACTTC
v_gene: TRBV7-9
j_gene: TRBJ2-4
abundance: -
d_gene: -

CDR3aa: CASRTVNSPLHF
CDR3nt: TGTGCCAGTAGGACAGTTAATTCACCCCTCCACTTT
v_gene: TRBV19
j_gene: TRBJ1-6
abundance: few
d_gene: -